This T cell receptor beta chain was sequenced during a study of blood T cell repertoires in COVID-19. V gave up 4 bases and J gave up 10 bases, with 13 bases separating them. Germline V CDR1 and CDR2: WNHNN, SYGVQD (reference sequence). The CDR3 covers 12 residues. Repertoires were generated with immunoSEQ multiplex PCR, while TCRdb's copy carries only in-frame clones and drops some. The sample comprises 130,000 to 150,000 clones, 75% to 85% of which are singletons, and roughly 7.7% rests with the top ten. Sequenced sample: peripheral blood. This chain uses TRBV10-1 with TRBJ1-1; D is possibly TRBD1 (5 bases). This TCR was sampled from a human donor with acute or convalescent COVID-19. The donor label of this sample is uncertain. The CDR3 spells CASSVQGGRAFF. Written as DNA, the CDR3 is TGCGCCAGCAGTGTTCAGGGCGGGAGAGCTTTCTTT.